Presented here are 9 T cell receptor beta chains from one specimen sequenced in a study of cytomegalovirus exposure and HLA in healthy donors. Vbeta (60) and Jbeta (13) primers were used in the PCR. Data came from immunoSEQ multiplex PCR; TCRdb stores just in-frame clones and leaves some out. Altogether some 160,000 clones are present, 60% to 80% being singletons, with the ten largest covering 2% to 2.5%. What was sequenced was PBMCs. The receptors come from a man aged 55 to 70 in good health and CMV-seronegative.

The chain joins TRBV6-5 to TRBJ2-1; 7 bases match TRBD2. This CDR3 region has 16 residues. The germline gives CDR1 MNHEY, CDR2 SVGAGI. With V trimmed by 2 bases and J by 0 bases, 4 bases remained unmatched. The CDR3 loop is CASSYGTTLSYNEQFF. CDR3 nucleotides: TGTGCCAGCAGTTACGGGACTACCCTCTCCTACAATGAGCAGTTCTTC.

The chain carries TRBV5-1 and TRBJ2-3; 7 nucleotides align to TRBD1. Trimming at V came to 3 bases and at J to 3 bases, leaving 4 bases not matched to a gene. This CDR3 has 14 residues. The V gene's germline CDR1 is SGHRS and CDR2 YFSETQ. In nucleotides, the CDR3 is TGCGCCAGCAGCTCGACGACAGGGACAGATACGCAGTATTTT. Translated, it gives CASSSTTGTDTQYF.

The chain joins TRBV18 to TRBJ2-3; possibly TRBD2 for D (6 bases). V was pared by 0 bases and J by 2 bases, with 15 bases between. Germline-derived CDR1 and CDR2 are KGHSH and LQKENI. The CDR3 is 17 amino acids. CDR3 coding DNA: TGTGCCAGCTCACCACCAAGAGAGCGGGCCCACACAGATACGCAGTATTTT. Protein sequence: CASSPPRERAHTDTQYF.

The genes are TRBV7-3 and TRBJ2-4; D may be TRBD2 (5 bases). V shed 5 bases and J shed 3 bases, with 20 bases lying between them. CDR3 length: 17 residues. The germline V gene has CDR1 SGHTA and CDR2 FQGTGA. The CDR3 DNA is TGTGCCAGCAGCCCCCTCCCGGGAACGGCTGGCAAAAACATTCAGTACTTC. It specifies CASSPLPGTAGKNIQYF.

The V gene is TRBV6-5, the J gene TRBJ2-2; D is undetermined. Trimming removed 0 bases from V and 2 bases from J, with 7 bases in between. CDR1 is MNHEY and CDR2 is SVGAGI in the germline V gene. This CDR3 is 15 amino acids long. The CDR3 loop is CASSYSRRNTGELFF. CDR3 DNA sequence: TGTGCCAGCAGTTACTCGAGGCGTAACACCGGGGAGCTGTTTTTT.

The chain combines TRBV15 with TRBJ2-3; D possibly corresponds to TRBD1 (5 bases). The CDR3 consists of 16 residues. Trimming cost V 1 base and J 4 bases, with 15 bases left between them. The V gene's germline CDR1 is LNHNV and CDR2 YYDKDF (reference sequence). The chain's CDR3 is CATSRVGRDRSDTQYF. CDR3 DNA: TGTGCCACCAGCAGAGTGGGCAGGGATCGGTCAGATACGCAGTATTTT. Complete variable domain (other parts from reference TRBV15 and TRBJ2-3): DAMVIQNPRYQVTQFGKPVTLSCSQTLNHNVMYWYQQKSSQAPKLLFHYYDKDFNNEADTPDNFQSRRPNTSFCFLDIRSPGLGDTAMYLCATSRVGRDRSDTQYFGPGTRLTVL.

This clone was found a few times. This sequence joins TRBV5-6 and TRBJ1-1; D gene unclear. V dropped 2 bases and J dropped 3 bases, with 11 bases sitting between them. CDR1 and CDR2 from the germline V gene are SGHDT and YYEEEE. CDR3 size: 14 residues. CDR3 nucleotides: TGTGCCAGCAGCTTTAGTGCTGGGCACACTGAAGCTTTCTTT. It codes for CASSFSAGHTEAFF.

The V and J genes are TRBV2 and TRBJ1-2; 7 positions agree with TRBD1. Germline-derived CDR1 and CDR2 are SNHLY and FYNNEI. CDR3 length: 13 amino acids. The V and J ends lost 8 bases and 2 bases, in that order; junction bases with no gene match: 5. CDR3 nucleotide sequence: TGTGCCAGCGCGGGACAGTTGAACTATGGCTACACCTTC. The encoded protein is CASAGQLNYGYTF.

The CDR3 reads CASSRDRDNQPQHF. The CDR3 DNA sequence: TGTGCCAGCAGTAGGGACAGAGACAATCAGCCCCAGCATTTT. The genes are TRBV6-5 and TRBJ1-5, with 7 bases lining up with TRBD1. The CDR3 has 14 amino acids. Losses at the gene ends were 5 bases for V and 3 bases for J; bases not matched to a gene: 4. Germline V gives CDR1 MNHEY, CDR2 SVGAGI.